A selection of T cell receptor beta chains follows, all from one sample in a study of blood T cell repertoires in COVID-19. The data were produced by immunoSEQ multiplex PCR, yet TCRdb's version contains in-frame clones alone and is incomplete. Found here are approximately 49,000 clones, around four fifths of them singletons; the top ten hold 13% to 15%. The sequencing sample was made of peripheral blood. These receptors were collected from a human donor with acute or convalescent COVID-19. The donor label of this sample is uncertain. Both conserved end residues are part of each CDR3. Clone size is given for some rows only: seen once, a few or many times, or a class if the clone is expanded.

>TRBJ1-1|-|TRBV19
CASSIVGGNTEAFF
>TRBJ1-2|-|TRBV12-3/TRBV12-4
CASRQENYGYTF
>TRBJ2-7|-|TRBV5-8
CASSLAYEQYF
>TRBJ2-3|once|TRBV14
CASSQLVSSTDTQYF
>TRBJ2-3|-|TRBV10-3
CAIREGQITDTQYF
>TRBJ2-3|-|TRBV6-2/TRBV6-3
CASSYAGLPPPSTDTQYF
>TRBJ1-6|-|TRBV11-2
CASSLDRKGGRYNSPLHF
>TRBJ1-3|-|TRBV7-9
CASQGEAGNTIYF
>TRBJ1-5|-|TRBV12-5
CASGQTSHQPQHF
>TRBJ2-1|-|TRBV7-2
CASSLAQGAGYNEQFF
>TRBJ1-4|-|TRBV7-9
CASSSDRVHEKLFF
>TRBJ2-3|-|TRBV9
CASTQGGDGDTQYF
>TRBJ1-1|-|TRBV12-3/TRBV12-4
CASSGGGNTEAFF
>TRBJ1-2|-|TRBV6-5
CASSLLVANYGYTF
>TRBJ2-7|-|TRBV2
CASRRDLAGGPHEQYF
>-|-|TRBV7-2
CASSYQGIGTQYF
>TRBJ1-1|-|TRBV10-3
CAISPGVQPEAFF
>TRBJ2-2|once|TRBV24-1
CATSDLLDSTGELFF
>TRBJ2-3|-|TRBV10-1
CASTSDRGISSTDTQYF
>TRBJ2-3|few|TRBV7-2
CASSISADTQYF
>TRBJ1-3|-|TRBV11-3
CASSLDSVGNTIYF
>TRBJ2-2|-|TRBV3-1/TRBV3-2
CASSLEGGAGGELFF
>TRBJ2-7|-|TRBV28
CASGGNIDEQYF
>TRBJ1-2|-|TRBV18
CASSPSSGDYGYTF
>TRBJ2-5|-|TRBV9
CASSVGTSGTQETQYF
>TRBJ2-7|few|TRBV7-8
CASSIHLNEQYF
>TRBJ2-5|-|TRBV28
CASSYRETQYF
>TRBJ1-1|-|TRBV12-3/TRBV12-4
CASRRAQNTEAFF
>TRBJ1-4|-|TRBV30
CAWSVGDRAEKLFF
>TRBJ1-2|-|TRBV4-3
CASSQEKWTPGYTF
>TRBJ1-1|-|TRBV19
CASSDSSNTEAFF
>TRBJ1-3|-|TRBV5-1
CASSLMTGEDTIYF
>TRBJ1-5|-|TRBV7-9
CASSQDRVNQPQHF
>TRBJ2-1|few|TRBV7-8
CASVLAGDNEQFF